The 16 T cell receptor beta chains presented below share a single source sample, sequenced in a study of follicular helper T cells after annual influenza vaccination. Libraries were prepared by immunoSEQ multiplex PCR; TCRdb keeps only in-frame clonotypes and omits some of them. This repertoire shows 1,100 or so clones, 86% found once; its top ten account for 3% to 4.5%. The time point was: 2015-2016 season, 7 days after influenza vaccination. Sequencing used CXCR5+ CD38- circulating T follicular helper cells from blood, obtained 7 days after influenza vaccination. Subset specified: circulating Tfh, non-naive CD4+CXCR5+PD-1+ (ICOS+CD38+ or ICOS-CD38-). These receptors were taken from an adult who received the influenza vaccine.

The rearrangement uses TRBV10-3 and TRBJ2-7; D ambiguous. Germline V gives CDR1 ENHRY, CDR2 SYGVKD. V was cut by 0 bases and J by 1 base, with 4 bases left in between. CDR3 length: 13 residues. The CDR3, as DNA: TGTGCCATCAGTGAGTCGGGGTCCTACGAGCAGTACTTC. This gives the protein CAISESGSYEQYF.

The J gene is TRBJ2-6, the V gene TRBV5-4; no clear D gene. Germline CDR1 is SGHNT and CDR2 is YYREEE (reference sequence). V lost 3 bases to trimming and J lost 2 bases, with 0 bases between them. The CDR3 sequence is 12 residues long. CDR3 region: CASSSGANVLTF. The CDR3 bases are TGTGCCAGCAGCTCTGGGGCCAACGTCCTGACTTTC.

This sequence joins TRBV5-4 and TRBJ2-5, with a possible D match to TRBD2 (5 bases). Trimming cost V 5 bases and J 4 bases, with 15 bases left between them. The CDR3 has 14 amino acids. Per germline, CDR1 SGHNT and CDR2 YYREEE (reference sequence). The CDR3 DNA reads as TGTGCCAGCAGTTCCACTAGAGGGAGAGAGACCCAGTACTTC. Amino acids: CASSSTRGRETQYF.

The rearrangement joins TRBV21-1 to TRBJ2-3; no DNA check was done on the table's D call, TRBD1. TRBV21-1 is tagged as a pseudogene. CDR3 size: 17 residues. CDR3 sequence reads: CASSKARGLTSTDTQYF. The DNA of the CDR3 is TGTGCCAGCAGCAAAGCGAGGGGGCTCACTAGCACAGATACGCAGTATTTT.

This clone was detected once. The chain links TRBV6-1 to TRBJ2-5; TRBD1 might be the D (6 bases). Trimming shortened V by 5 bases and J by 5 bases, and 12 bases separated the two germline ends. CDR3 length: 13 amino acids. CDR1 and CDR2 from the germline V gene are MNHNS and SASEGT. The CDR3 DNA reads TGTGCCAGCAGTTTACAGGGTTCCGAGACCCAGTACTTC. Protein: CASSLQGSETQYF.

This clone was seen only once. This chain joins TRBV29-1 and TRBJ2-7, with 8 positions matching TRBD2. J gave up 2 bases and V 5 bases, and 5 bases lay outside the gene matches. The CDR3 has 13 residues. Germline assignment: CDR1 SQVTM and CDR2 ANQGSEA. CDR3 nucleotide sequence: TGCAGCGTTCTACTAGCGGATACCTACGAGCAGTACTTC. As protein: CSVLLADTYEQYF.

The chain employs TRBV7-6 and TRBJ2-5; TRBD1 matches 9 bases. Germline values: CDR1 SGHVS, CDR2 FNYEAQ. The CDR3 runs to 16 residues. The V segment lost 5 bases and the J segment 4 bases; nucleotides outside the gene matches: 11. The CDR3 DNA sequence: TGTGCCAGCAGCCAGACCGGGACAGGGAGGGGAGAGACCCAGTACTTC. As protein: CASSQTGTGRGETQYF.

This chain connects TRBV2 to TRBJ2-1; D is perhaps TRBD2 (5 bases). Trimming shortened V by 7 bases and J by 7 bases, and 17 bases separated the two germline ends. This CDR3 contains 14 residues. The germline V gene encodes CDR1 SNHLY and CDR2 FYNNEI. In DNA form, the CDR3 reads TGTGCCAGCAACGGCGGGTGGGTCGGTAATGAGCAGTTCTTC. Translating gives CASNGGWVGNEQFF.

This chain joins TRBV7-8 and TRBJ1-1; D gene unclear. Germline CDR1 and CDR2: SGHVS and FQNEAQ. The CDR3 sequence is 13 residues long. Trimming removed 5 bases at V and 3 bases at J, with 10 bases between. The CDR3 here is CASSPARDTEAFF. CDR3 in DNA: TGTGCCAGCAGCCCTGCACGGGACACTGAAGCTTTCTTT.

The J gene is TRBJ2-7, the V gene TRBV6-5; 11 nucleotides match TRBD2. The CDR3 contains 15 residues. The V segment lost 0 bases and the J segment 6 bases; nucleotides outside the gene matches: 4. In germline, CDR1 is MNHEY, CDR2 SVGAGI. The CDR3 coding sequence is TGTGCCAGCAGTTACTCTAGCGGGGGGGCGGGCGAGCAGTACTTC. It encodes CASSYSSGGAGEQYF.

The genes are TRBV6-5 and TRBJ2-1, with a tentative D call TRBD1 (5 bases). Germline CDR1 is MNHEY and CDR2 is SVGAGI. V was shortened by 0 bases and J by 15 bases, with 12 bases between the two germline ends. There are 12 residues in the CDR3. The CDR3 region is CASSYSRVPAFF. CDR3 nucleotides: TGTGCCAGCAGTTACTCCAGGGTCCCCGCGTTCTTC.

The chain is built from TRBV7-8 and TRBJ1-3, with D maybe TRBD1 (5 bases). Germline lookup yields CDR1 SGHVS and CDR2 FQNEAQ. The CDR3 spans 18 residues. V lost 3 bases to trimming and J lost 2 bases, with 20 bases between them. The CDR3 protein is CASSLGNQGIGPGNTIYF. CDR3 sequence (DNA): TGTGCCAGCAGCTTGGGGAACCAGGGAATTGGTCCTGGAAACACCATATATTTT.

To note about this clone: Germline and junction disagree at one end, which may indicate a read error. CDR3 protein: CASRYFGGVGETQYF. The CDR3 bases are TGTGCCAGCAGATACTTCGGCGGGGTGGGAGAGACCCAGTACTTC. This chain links TRBV6-6 with TRBJ2-5, with a tentative D call TRBD2 (6 bases). The CDR3 runs to 15 residues. Per the germline V gene, CDR1 is MNHNY and CDR2 is SVGAGI (reference sequence).

The rearrangement links TRBV25-1 to TRBJ2-4, with unresolved D. Per germline, CDR1 MGHDK and CDR2 SYGVNS. V was cut by 6 bases and J by 9 bases, with 9 bases left in between. The CDR3 length is 11 residues. The CDR3 here is CASSSESIQYF. DNA of the CDR3: TGTGCCAGCAGCTCCGAGAGCATTCAGTACTTC.

The CDR3 is CASSKAGTGRTRNTIYF. In DNA, the CDR3 is TGTGCCAGCTCAAAGGCCGGGACAGGGAGAACGAGGAACACCATATATTTT. The gene calls are TRBV27 and TRBJ1-3; the match to TRBD1 covers 9 bases. The CDR3 extends over 17 amino acids. V dropped 8 bases and J dropped 7; count of bases not matched to a gene: 18. Germline V CDR1 and CDR2: MNHEY, SMNVEV (reference sequence).

The genes are TRBV10-3 and TRBJ2-4; D is possibly TRBD1 (5 bases). Germline V CDR1 and CDR2: ENHRY, SYGVKD. V lost 0 bases and J lost 5, with 8 bases in between. The CDR3 contains 14 residues. CDR3 residues: CAISESGLENIQYF. In DNA, the CDR3 is TGTGCCATCAGTGAGTCGGGGCTGGAAAACATTCAGTACTTC.